This is a list of T cell receptor beta chains from one sample in a study of blood T cells in healthy people across ages. A single record per CDR3 protein comes from TCRdb applying MiXCR to the 5' RACE reads. The sample records roughly 1,500,000 distinct CDR3 sequences, approximately 38% being singletons. Sequenced: blood. Receptors were obtained from a woman between 18 and 29 years old in good health. Both conserved end residues are part of each CDR3. A D gene is named only where the DNA matches it firmly. Expanded clones are given a class, and other clones once, few, many or no size at all.

clone_size: NA; d_call: TRBD1; v_call: TRBV2; j_call: TRBJ2-7; cdr3_aa: CASSAGQGVYEQYF; cdr3_nt: TGTGCCAGCAGTGCTGGACAGGGGGTCTACGAGCAGTACTTC
clone_size: NA; d_call: NA; v_call: TRBV11-3; j_call: TRBJ2-1; cdr3_aa: CASSPTPLANNEQFF; cdr3_nt: TGTGCCAGCAGCCCTACCCCTCTCGCGAACAATGAGCAGTTCTTC
clone_size: few; d_call: TRBD2; v_call: TRBV6-1; j_call: TRBJ2-2; cdr3_aa: CASSTSGPEVGELFF; cdr3_nt: TGTGCCAGCAGCACTAGCGGGCCCGAGGTGGGGGAGCTGTTTTTT
clone_size: few; d_call: TRBD1; v_call: TRBV5-1; j_call: TRBJ2-1; cdr3_aa: CASSLGSGTGGSEEQFF; cdr3_nt: TGCGCCAGCAGCTTGGGATCCGGGACAGGGGGGAGCGAGGAGCAGTTCTTC
clone_size: NA; d_call: NA; v_call: TRBV20-1; j_call: TRBJ1-1; cdr3_aa: CSARGGTENTEAFF; cdr3_nt: TGCAGTGCTAGAGGGGGAACAGAGAACACTGAAGCTTTCTTT
clone_size: NA; d_call: TRBD1; v_call: TRBV3-1; j_call: TRBJ1-1; cdr3_aa: CASSQADRLNTEAFF; cdr3_nt: TGTGCCAGCAGCCAAGCGGACAGGCTTAACACTGAAGCTTTCTTT
clone_size: NA; d_call: TRBD2; v_call: TRBV29-1; j_call: TRBJ2-7; cdr3_aa: CSVEGLAGGLYEQYF; cdr3_nt: TGCAGCGTTGAGGGACTAGCGGGAGGTCTCTACGAGCAGTACTTC
clone_size: NA; d_call: NA; v_call: TRBV3-1; j_call: TRBJ2-1; cdr3_aa: CASSQDYSTIPDNEQFF; cdr3_nt: TGTGCCAGCAGCCAAGATTATTCCACTATACCCGACAATGAGCAGTTCTTC
clone_size: once; d_call: TRBD1; v_call: TRBV2; j_call: TRBJ2-5; cdr3_aa: CASSDSGQGTSYVQYF; cdr3_nt: TGTGCCAGCAGTGATTCCGGACAGGGGACCTCCTACGTGCAGTACTTC
clone_size: few; d_call: TRBD1; v_call: TRBV10-3; j_call: TRBJ2-3; cdr3_aa: CAISESGQGTQYF; cdr3_nt: TGTGCCATCAGTGAGTCGGGACAGGGTACGCAGTATTTT
clone_size: NA; d_call: TRBD2; v_call: TRBV9; j_call: TRBJ2-1; cdr3_aa: CASSTTTALAGSYNEQFF; cdr3_nt: TGTGCCAGCAGCACTACAACAGCACTAGCGGGATCTTACAATGAGCAGTTCTTC
clone_size: NA; d_call: NA; v_call: TRBV20-1; j_call: TRBJ1-2; cdr3_aa: CSAVTEWPANYGYTF; cdr3_nt: TGCAGTGCTGTTACGGAATGGCCCGCTAACTATGGCTACACCTTC
clone_size: NA; d_call: NA; v_call: TRBV7-2; j_call: TRBJ2-1; cdr3_aa: CASSSQPGSYNEQFF; cdr3_nt: TGTGCCAGCAGCTCCCAACCGGGCTCCTACAATGAGCAGTTCTTC
clone_size: NA; d_call: NA; v_call: TRBV6-5; j_call: TRBJ1-2; cdr3_aa: CASSYSSVDEGYTF; cdr3_nt: TGTGCCAGCAGTTACTCGTCCGTAGATGAGGGCTACACCTTC
clone_size: NA; d_call: NA; v_call: TRBV29-1; j_call: TRBJ1-2; cdr3_aa: CSVEDSGKSNYGYTF; cdr3_nt: TGCAGCGTTGAAGATTCTGGGAAGTCTAACTATGGCTACACCTTC
clone_size: few; d_call: TRBD1; v_call: TRBV5-1; j_call: TRBJ2-7; cdr3_aa: CASSLEPGGNAEQYF; cdr3_nt: TGCGCCAGCAGCTTGGAGCCAGGGGGTAATGCCGAGCAGTACTTC
clone_size: NA; d_call: NA; v_call: TRBV7-2; j_call: TRBJ1-1; cdr3_aa: CASSPRGGSGTEAFF; cdr3_nt: TGTGCCAGCAGCCCCCGGGGGGGCAGTGGGACTGAAGCTTTCTTT
clone_size: NA; d_call: TRBD1; v_call: TRBV18; j_call: TRBJ2-7; cdr3_aa: CASSDTGQVAYEQYF; cdr3_nt: TGTGCCAGCTCAGACACTGGACAGGTGGCCTACGAGCAGTACTTC
clone_size: once; d_call: TRBD2; v_call: TRBV20-1; j_call: TRBJ2-1; cdr3_aa: CSAFPAGALFF; cdr3_nt: TGCAGTGCTTTCCCAGCGGGAGCACTGTTCTTC
clone_size: NA; d_call: TRBD2; v_call: TRBV9; j_call: TRBJ2-7; cdr3_aa: CASGPTLAATYEQYF; cdr3_nt: TGTGCCAGCGGCCCAACACTAGCGGCCACCTACGAGCAGTACTTC
clone_size: few; d_call: NA; v_call: TRBV11-2; j_call: TRBJ2-5; cdr3_aa: CASSLGAGPQETQYF; cdr3_nt: TGTGCCAGCAGCTTAGGGGCAGGGCCCCAAGAGACCCAGTACTTC
clone_size: NA; d_call: TRBD2; v_call: TRBV4-2; j_call: TRBJ2-3; cdr3_aa: CASSQEAGGLGDTQYF; cdr3_nt: TGTGCCAGCAGCCAAGAGGCGGGAGGGCTGGGAGATACGCAGTATTTT
clone_size: NA; d_call: NA; v_call: TRBV20-1; j_call: TRBJ1-1; cdr3_aa: CSARALALSWTEAFF; cdr3_nt: TGCAGTGCTAGAGCCCTTGCCCTCTCTTGGACTGAAGCTTTCTTT
clone_size: NA; d_call: NA; v_call: TRBV5-6; j_call: TRBJ2-5; cdr3_aa: CASSLARLARSVETQYF; cdr3_nt: TGTGCCAGCAGCTTGGCCCGCCTAGCGAGGTCTGTAGAGACCCAGTACTTC
clone_size: NA; d_call: NA; v_call: TRBV19; j_call: TRBJ2-7; cdr3_aa: CASSTGIAMGSYEQYF; cdr3_nt: TGTGCCAGTAGTACCGGTATCGCGATGGGCTCCTACGAGCAGTACTTC
clone_size: few; d_call: NA; v_call: TRBV20-1; j_call: TRBJ2-3; cdr3_aa: CSARAGNTQYF; cdr3_nt: TGCAGTGCTAGAGCGGGGAATACGCAGTATTTT
clone_size: few; d_call: NA; v_call: TRBV25-1; j_call: TRBJ1-2; cdr3_aa: CASSESRASGYTF; cdr3_nt: TGTGCCAGCAGTGAATCTAGGGCAAGCGGCTACACCTTC
clone_size: once; d_call: TRBD1; v_call: TRBV5-4; j_call: TRBJ1-2; cdr3_aa: CASSLALLQGDGYTF; cdr3_nt: TGTGCCAGCAGCTTGGCCCTTCTACAGGGGGATGGCTACACCTTC
clone_size: NA; d_call: NA; v_call: TRBV12-5; j_call: TRBJ1-1; cdr3_aa: CASGLGGPGAEAFF; cdr3_nt: TGTGCTAGTGGTTTGGGGGGACCGGGAGCCGAAGCTTTCTTT
clone_size: NA; d_call: TRBD2; v_call: TRBV5-6; j_call: TRBJ2-1; cdr3_aa: CASSLFRLAGDTRTYNEQFF; cdr3_nt: TGTGCCAGCAGCTTGTTCCGGTTAGCGGGTGATACAAGAACCTACAATGAGCAGTTCTTC
clone_size: few; d_call: NA; v_call: TRBV20-1; j_call: TRBJ2-3; cdr3_aa: CSARDYTDTQYF; cdr3_nt: TGCAGTGCTAGAGATTATACAGATACGCAGTATTTT
clone_size: NA; d_call: NA; v_call: TRBV7-9; j_call: TRBJ2-7; cdr3_aa: CASSSWQGRSYNEQYF; cdr3_nt: TGTGCCAGCAGCTCATGGCAGGGACGCTCCTACAATGAGCAGTACTTC
clone_size: NA; d_call: TRBD2; v_call: TRBV5-1; j_call: TRBJ2-3; cdr3_aa: CASSWTSGTSDTQYF; cdr3_nt: TGCGCCAGCAGCTGGACTAGCGGGACCTCAGATACGCAGTATTTT
clone_size: NA; d_call: NA; v_call: TRBV18; j_call: TRBJ1-2; cdr3_aa: CASSPGKAAYGYTF; cdr3_nt: TGTGCCAGCTCACCGGGAAAAGCCGCCTATGGCTACACCTTC
clone_size: NA; d_call: TRBD2; v_call: TRBV2; j_call: TRBJ2-7; cdr3_aa: CASSVGRAGGAYEQYF; cdr3_nt: TGTGCCAGTAGTGTCGGTCGAGCGGGGGGGGCCTACGAGCAGTACTTC
clone_size: few; d_call: NA; v_call: TRBV29-1; j_call: TRBJ1-4; cdr3_aa: CSVSGVNEKLFF; cdr3_nt: TGCAGCGTTTCAGGCGTTAATGAAAAACTGTTTTTT
clone_size: NA; d_call: NA; v_call: TRBV7-2; j_call: TRBJ1-2; cdr3_aa: CASSLGHGTSRRVYTF; cdr3_nt: TGTGCCAGCAGCTTAGGTCATGGGACATCAAGGCGCGTCTACACCTTC
clone_size: NA; d_call: NA; v_call: TRBV14; j_call: TRBJ1-3; cdr3_aa: CASSQFRGTSGNTIYF; cdr3_nt: TGTGCCAGCAGCCAATTTAGGGGTACCTCTGGAAACACCATATATTTT
clone_size: NA; d_call: NA; v_call: TRBV29-1; j_call: TRBJ1-2; cdr3_aa: CSVDLPIYGYTF; cdr3_nt: TGCAGCGTTGACCTGCCAATCTATGGCTACACCTTC
clone_size: NA; d_call: TRBD1; v_call: TRBV10-3; j_call: TRBJ1-1; cdr3_aa: CAIRADRGFTEAFF; cdr3_nt: TGTGCCATCAGGGCGGACAGGGGGTTCACTGAAGCTTTCTTT
clone_size: few; d_call: NA; v_call: TRBV9; j_call: TRBJ1-1; cdr3_aa: CASSVERGNTEAFF; cdr3_nt: TGTGCCAGCAGCGTAGAGAGGGGGAACACTGAAGCTTTCTTT
clone_size: NA; d_call: NA; v_call: TRBV7-2; j_call: TRBJ2-3; cdr3_aa: CASSLDWTGFDTQYF; cdr3_nt: TGTGCCAGCAGCTTAGACTGGACGGGGTTTGATACGCAGTATTTT
clone_size: few; d_call: TRBD2; v_call: TRBV6-5; j_call: TRBJ2-1; cdr3_aa: CASSYGGEALYNEQFF; cdr3_nt: TGTGCCAGCAGTTACGGGGGGGAAGCGTTGTACAATGAGCAGTTCTTC
clone_size: NA; d_call: NA; v_call: TRBV11-2; j_call: TRBJ2-5; cdr3_aa: CASSLAPRARVLAETQYF; cdr3_nt: TGTGCCAGCAGCTTAGCGCCGAGGGCCAGGGTATTGGCGGAGACCCAGTACTTC
clone_size: NA; d_call: NA; v_call: TRBV2; j_call: TRBJ2-6; cdr3_aa: CAGSEAGGHSVAGANVLTF; cdr3_nt: TGTGCCGGCAGTGAAGCAGGGGGGCACTCTGTAGCTGGGGCCAACGTCCTGACTTTC
clone_size: few; d_call: TRBD2; v_call: TRBV7-2; j_call: TRBJ2-2; cdr3_aa: CASSSGLAGSRELFF; cdr3_nt: TGTGCCAGCAGCTCTGGACTAGCGGGTAGTAGGGAGCTGTTTTTT
clone_size: once; d_call: NA; v_call: TRBV12-3/TRBV12-4; j_call: TRBJ2-2; cdr3_aa: CASSLSGLVYAGELFF; cdr3_nt: TGTGCCAGCAGTTTAAGCGGTTTGGTCTACGCTGGGGAGCTGTTTTTT
clone_size: NA; d_call: NA; v_call: TRBV6-1; j_call: TRBJ1-2; cdr3_aa: CASRSPAWWGYTF; cdr3_nt: TGTGCCAGCAGAAGCCCGGCGTGGTGGGGCTACACCTTC
clone_size: few; d_call: TRBD1; v_call: TRBV28; j_call: TRBJ2-7; cdr3_aa: CASSLPATGAYEQYF; cdr3_nt: TGTGCCAGCAGTTTACCGGCTACAGGGGCCTACGAGCAGTACTTC
clone_size: NA; d_call: NA; v_call: TRBV20-1; j_call: TRBJ2-1; cdr3_aa: CSARRVRSGPSSSYNEQFF; cdr3_nt: TGCAGTGCTAGAAGGGTTCGGAGCGGGCCCTCGAGCTCCTACAATGAGCAGTTCTTC
clone_size: NA; d_call: TRBD2; v_call: TRBV7-9; j_call: TRBJ2-1; cdr3_aa: CASSLLASGTYNEQFF; cdr3_nt: TGTGCCAGCAGCTTATTAGCTAGCGGAACATACAATGAGCAGTTCTTC
clone_size: few; d_call: NA; v_call: TRBV29-1; j_call: TRBJ2-4; cdr3_aa: CSVLPEGGYKNIQYF; cdr3_nt: TGCAGCGTTCTCCCAGAGGGTGGTTACAAAAACATTCAGTACTTC
clone_size: NA; d_call: TRBD2; v_call: TRBV9; j_call: TRBJ2-4; cdr3_aa: CASTISGRAQDIQYF; cdr3_nt: TGTGCCAGCACTATTAGCGGGAGGGCCCAGGACATTCAGTACTTC